This T cell receptor beta chain was observed in a study of blood T cell repertoires in COVID-19. Study context: Both acute and convalescent COVID-19 samples were obtained from the United States, Italy and Spain.

The germline CDR1 and CDR2 sequences are MNHNS and SASEGT. The CDR3 is 14 amino acids. J gave up 9 bases and V 3 bases, and 9 bases lay outside the gene matches. Authors' data handling: Reference gene primer amplification yielded estimated nucleated cell counts. Libraries were prepared by immunoSEQ multiplex PCR; TCRdb keeps only in-frame clonotypes and omits some of them. V and J calls and clone size come straight from that table; D and trimming were deduced from the DNA. The repertoire holds approximately 250,000 clones, roughly 80% seen once, with under 5% in the top ten. The V and J genes are TRBV6-1 and TRBJ2-7; 9 nucleotides agree with TRBD1. Material: PBMCs or T cells enriched from blood (not recorded which). This TCR was recovered from a man under 40 with acute COVID-19. The chain's CDR3 is CASSEGQGAPRQYV. CDR3 sequence (DNA): TGTGCCAGCAGTGAGGGACAGGGCGCACCACGGCAGTACGTC.